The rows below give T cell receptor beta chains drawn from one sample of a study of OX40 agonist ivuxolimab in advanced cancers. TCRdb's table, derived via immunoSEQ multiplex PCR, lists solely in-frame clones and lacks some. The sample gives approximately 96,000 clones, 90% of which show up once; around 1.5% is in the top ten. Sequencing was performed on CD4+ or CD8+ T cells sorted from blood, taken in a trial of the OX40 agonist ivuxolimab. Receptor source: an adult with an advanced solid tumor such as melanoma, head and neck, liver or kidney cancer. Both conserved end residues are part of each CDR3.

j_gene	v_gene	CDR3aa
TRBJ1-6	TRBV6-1	CASRDSPTRNSPLHF
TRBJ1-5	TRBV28	CASSPTGGYQPQHF
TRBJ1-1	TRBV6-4	CASSAVLGAEAFF
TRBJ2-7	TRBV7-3	CASSLLAGSQYEQYF
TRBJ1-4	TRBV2	CASSKGQGFNLREKLFF
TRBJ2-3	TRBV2	CASSKDRGATDTQYF
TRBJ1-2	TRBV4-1	CASSQPRVTYGYTF
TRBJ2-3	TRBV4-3	CASSQDGTSGEINTDTQYF
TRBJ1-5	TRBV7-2	CASSSSTGRVNQPQHF
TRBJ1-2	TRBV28	CASSLETVYGYTF
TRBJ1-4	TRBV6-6	CATATTTNEKLFF
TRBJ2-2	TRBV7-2	CASSSTRWITGELFF
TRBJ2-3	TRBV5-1	CASSRFLGLAESSSTDTQYF
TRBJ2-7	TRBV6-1	CASCEGSSYEQYF
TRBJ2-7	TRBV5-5	CASRGGAGAQYEQYF
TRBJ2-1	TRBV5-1	CASSLGTSGNEQFF
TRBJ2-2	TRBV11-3	CASSLGPGGATTGELFF
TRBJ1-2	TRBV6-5	CASSYWTGHGYTF
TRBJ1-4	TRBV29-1	CSVGDSTNEKLFF
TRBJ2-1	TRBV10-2	CASRVTQMKLEQFF
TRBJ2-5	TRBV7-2	CASSRLPGQVLYQETQYF
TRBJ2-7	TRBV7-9	CASSLGTGYYEQYF
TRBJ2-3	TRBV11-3	CASSLGLAGGYTDTQYF
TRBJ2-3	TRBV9	CASSVDPGRRFTQYF
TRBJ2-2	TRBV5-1	CASTRRDSNTGELFF
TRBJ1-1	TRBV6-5	CASSPPSWTEAFF
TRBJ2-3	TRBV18	CASSPRTSGNTDTQYF
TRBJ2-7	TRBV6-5	CASSTLYEQYF
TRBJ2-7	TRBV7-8	CASSFSLAGGHEQYF
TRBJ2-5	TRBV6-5	CASSLGLAETQYF
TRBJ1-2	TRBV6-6	CASRGGTAGYTF
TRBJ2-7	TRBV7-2	CASSSAGTYEQYF
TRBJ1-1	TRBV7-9	CASSPRQGGTEAFF
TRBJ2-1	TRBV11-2	CASSDTNSNEQFF
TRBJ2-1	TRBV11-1	CASSLVARRNEQFF
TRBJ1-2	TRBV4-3	CASSQGPGVQGGYTF
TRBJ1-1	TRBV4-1	CASSIQGARHTEAFF
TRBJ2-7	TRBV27	CASRQAGSSSYEQYF
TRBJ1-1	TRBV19	CASTGTKAFF
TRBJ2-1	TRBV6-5	CASGSRLAGLTEQFF
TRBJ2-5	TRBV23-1	CASSQGRRRETQYF
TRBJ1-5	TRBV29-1	CSVVQGADQPQHF
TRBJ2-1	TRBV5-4	CASRDRNEQFF
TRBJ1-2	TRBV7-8	CASSLGHPHYGYTF
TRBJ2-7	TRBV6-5	CASSYTGILSREQYF
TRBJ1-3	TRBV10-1	CASGTTGVGCRNTIYF
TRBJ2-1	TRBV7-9	CASSPGLAGGSEQFF
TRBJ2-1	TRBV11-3	CASSLEWREGWNEQFF
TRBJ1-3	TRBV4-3	CASSLGPGQANSGNTIYF